Listed here is a single T cell receptor beta chain. Its target is not known. The sample originates from a study of T cells after yellow fever vaccination. For the study at large: Fractions with few cells were prepared using SMART-Seq v4 Ultra Low Input. Findings and limits, study-wide: Though weaker, the secondary response peaked faster, on day 5 versus 15. Abundant contaminating clonotypes from the bulk population could appear in FACS-sorted repertoires.

Trimming took 4 bases from V and 0 from J; bases not matched to a gene: 1. From germline, CDR1 is SGHRS and CDR2 YFSETQ. The CDR3 is 14 residues long. 5'RACE template switching produced TCR cDNA carrying a universal primer site and UMIs. In TCRdb, the 5' RACE reads were re-called with MiXCR into one record per CDR3 protein. Of 250,000 to 400,000 distinct CDR3 sequences in the sample, approximately 4% were seen once. Specimen: PBMCs, collected 15 days after the yellow fever booster vaccination. This chain joins TRBV5-1 and TRBJ1-2; 9 bases map to TRBD1. This sequence was found in a man aged 18 to 29 who received the YFV17D yellow fever vaccine. The CDR3 sequence is CASSGQGTNYGYTF. The CDR3 coding sequence is TGCGCCAGCAGCGGACAGGGGACTAACTATGGCTACACCTTC.